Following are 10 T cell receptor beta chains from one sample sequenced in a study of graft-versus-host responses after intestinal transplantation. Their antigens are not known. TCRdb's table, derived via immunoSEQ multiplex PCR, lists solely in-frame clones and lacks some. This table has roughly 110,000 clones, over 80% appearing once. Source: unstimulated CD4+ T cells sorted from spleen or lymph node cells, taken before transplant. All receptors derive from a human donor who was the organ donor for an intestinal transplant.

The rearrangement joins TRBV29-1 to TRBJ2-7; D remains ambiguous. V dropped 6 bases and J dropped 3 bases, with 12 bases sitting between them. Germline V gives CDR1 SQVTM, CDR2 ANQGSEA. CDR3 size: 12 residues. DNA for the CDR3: TGCAGCGTCAGCAATCTGTACTACGAGCAGTACTTC. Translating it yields CSVSNLYYEQYF.

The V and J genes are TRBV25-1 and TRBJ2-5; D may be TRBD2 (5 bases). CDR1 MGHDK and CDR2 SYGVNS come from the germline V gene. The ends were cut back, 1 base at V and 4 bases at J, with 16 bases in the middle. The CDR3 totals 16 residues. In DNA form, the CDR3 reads TGTGCCAGCAGTGAATTTCGGACTCTAAATCCAGAGACCCAGTACTTC. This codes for CASSEFRTLNPETQYF. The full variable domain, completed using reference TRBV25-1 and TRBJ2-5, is EADIYQTPRYLVIGTGKKITLECSQTMGHDKMYWYQQDPGMELHLIHYSYGVNSTEKGDLSSESTVSRIRTEHFPLTLESARPSHTSQYLCASSEFRTLNPETQYFGPGTRLLVL.

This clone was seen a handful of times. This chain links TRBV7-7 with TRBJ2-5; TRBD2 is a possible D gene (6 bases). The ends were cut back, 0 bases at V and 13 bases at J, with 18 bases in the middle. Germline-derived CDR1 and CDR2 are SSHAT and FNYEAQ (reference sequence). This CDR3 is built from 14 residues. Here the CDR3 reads CASSLAQEGSVPYF. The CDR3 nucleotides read TGTGCCAGCAGCTTAGCGCAGGAGGGTAGCGTACCGTACTTC. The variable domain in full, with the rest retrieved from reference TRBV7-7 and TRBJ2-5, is GAGVSQSPRYKVTKRGQDVTLRCDPISSHATLYWYQQALGQGPEFLTYFNYEAQPDKSGLPSDRFSAERPEGSISTLTIQRTEQRDSAMYRCASSLAQEGSVPYFGPGTRLLVL.

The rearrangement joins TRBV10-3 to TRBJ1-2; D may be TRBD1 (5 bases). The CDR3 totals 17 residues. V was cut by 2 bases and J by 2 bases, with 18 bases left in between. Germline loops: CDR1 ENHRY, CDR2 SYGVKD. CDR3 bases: TGTGCCATCAGTGAGGGCCGCCCGGGGGAGGGGAACTATGGCTACACCTTC. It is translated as CAISEGRPGEGNYGYTF.

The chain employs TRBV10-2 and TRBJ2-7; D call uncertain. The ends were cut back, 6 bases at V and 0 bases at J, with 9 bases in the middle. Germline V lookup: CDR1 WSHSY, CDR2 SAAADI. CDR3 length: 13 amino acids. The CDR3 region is CASRSPSSYEQYF. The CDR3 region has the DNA TGCGCCAGCAGAAGTCCGAGCTCCTACGAGCAGTACTTC.

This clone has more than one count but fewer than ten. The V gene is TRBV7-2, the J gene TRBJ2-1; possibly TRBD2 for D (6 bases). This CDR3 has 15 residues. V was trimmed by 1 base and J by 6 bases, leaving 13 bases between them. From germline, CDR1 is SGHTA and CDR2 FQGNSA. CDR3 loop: CASSLEVGRLNEQFF. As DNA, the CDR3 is TGTGCCAGCAGCTTAGAGGTCGGGAGACTCAATGAGCAGTTCTTC.

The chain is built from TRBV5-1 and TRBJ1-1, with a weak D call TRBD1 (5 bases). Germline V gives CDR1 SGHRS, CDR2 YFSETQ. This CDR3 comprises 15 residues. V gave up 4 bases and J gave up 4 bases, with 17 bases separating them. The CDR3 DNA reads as TGCGCCAGCAGCCCCGGACACAGCCGGGGCACTGAAGCTTTCTTT. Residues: CASSPGHSRGTEAFF.

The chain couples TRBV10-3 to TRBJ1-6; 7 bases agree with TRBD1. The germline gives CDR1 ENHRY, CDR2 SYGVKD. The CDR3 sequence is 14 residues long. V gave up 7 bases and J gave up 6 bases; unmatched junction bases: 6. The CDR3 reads CAITSQGSNSPLHF. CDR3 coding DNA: TGTGCCATCACCTCACAGGGGTCTAATTCACCCCTCCACTTT.

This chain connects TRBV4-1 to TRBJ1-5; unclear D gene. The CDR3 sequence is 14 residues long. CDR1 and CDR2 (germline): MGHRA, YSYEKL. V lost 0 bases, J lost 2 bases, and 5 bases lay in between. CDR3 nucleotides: TGCGCCAGCAGCCAAGATTCGCGCAATCAGCCCCAGCATTTT. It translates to CASSQDSRNQPQHF.

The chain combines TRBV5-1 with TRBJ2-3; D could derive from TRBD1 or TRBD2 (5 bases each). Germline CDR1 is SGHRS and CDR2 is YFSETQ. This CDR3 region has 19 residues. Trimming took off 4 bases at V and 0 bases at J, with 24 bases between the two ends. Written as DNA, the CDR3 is TGCGCCAGCAGCCGAGCCGGGGCTAGAAGTCGCCGGAGCACAGATACGCAGTATTTT. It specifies CASSRAGARSRRSTDTQYF.